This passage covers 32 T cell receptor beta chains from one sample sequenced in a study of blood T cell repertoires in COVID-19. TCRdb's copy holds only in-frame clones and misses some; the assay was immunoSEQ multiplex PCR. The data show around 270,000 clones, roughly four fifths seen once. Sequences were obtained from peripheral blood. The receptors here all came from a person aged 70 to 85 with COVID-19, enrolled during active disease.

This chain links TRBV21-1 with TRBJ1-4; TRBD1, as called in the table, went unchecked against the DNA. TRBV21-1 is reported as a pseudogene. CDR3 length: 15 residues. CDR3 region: CASTARTGSNEKLFF. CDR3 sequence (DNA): TGTGCCAGCACCGCAAGGACAGGCTCTAATGAAAAACTGTTTTTT.

The CDR3 region is CASSIRDSNSPLHF. The DNA of the CDR3 is TGTGCCAGTAGTATACGGGACAGCAATTCACCCCTCCACTTT. V and J are TRBV19 and TRBJ1-6, with 7 bases identical to TRBD1. Germline loops: CDR1 LNHDA, CDR2 SQIVND (reference sequence). Unmatched junction bases numbered 2, after V lost 2 bases and J lost 7 bases. The CDR3 runs 14 residues.

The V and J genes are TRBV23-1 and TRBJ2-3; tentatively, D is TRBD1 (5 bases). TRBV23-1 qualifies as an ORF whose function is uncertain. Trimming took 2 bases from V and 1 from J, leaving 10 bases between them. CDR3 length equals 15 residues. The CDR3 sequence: CASSQKQVCTDTQYF. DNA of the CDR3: TGCGCCAGCAGTCAAAAACAGGTGTGCACAGATACGCAGTATTTT.

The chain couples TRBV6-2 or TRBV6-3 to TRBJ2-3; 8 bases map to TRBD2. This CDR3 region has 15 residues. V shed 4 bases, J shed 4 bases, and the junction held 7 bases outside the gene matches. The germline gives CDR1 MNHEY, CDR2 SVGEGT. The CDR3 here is CASSSDGTRADTQYF. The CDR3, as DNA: TGTGCCAGCAGTTCGGATGGGACTAGGGCAGATACGCAGTATTTT.

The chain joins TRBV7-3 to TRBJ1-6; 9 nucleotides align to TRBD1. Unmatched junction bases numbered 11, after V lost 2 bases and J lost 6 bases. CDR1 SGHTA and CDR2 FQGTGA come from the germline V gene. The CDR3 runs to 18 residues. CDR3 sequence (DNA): TGTGCCAGCAGCTTAGTCGCGGGGACAGGGAGTTTTAATTCACCCCTCCACTTT. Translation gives CASSLVAGTGSFNSPLHF.

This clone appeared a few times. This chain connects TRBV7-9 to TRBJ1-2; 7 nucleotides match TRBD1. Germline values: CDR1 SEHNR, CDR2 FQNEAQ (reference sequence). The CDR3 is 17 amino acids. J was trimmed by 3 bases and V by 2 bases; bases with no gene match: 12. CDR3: CASSLQALQGRYYGYTF. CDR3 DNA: TGTGCCAGCAGCTTACAAGCATTACAGGGGCGCTACTATGGCTACACCTTC.

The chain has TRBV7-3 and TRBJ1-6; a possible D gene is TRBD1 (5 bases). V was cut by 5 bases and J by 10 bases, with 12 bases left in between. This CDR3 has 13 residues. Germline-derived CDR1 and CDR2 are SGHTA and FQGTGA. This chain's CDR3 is CASSLRGGSPLHF. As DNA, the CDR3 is TGTGCCAGCAGCCTAAGGGGCGGATCACCCCTCCACTTT.

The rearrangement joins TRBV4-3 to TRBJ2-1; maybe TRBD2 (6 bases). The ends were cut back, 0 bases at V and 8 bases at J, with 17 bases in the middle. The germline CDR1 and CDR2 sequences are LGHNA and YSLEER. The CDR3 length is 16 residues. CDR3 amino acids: CASSQDRPGASDEQFF. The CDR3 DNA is TGCGCCAGCAGCCAAGATCGTCCGGGAGCCAGCGATGAGCAGTTCTTC.

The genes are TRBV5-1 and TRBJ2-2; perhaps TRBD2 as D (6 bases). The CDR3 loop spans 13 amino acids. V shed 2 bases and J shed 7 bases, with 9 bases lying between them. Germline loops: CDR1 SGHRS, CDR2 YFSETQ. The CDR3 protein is CASSFAGIGELFF. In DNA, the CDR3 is TGCGCCAGCAGCTTTGCGGGAATCGGGGAGCTGTTTTTT.

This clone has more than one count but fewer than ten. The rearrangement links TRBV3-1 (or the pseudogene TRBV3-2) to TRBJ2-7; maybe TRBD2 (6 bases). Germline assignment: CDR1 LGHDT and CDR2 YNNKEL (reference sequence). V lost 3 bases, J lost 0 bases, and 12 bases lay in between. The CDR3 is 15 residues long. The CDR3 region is CASSHASASSYEQYF. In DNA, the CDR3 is TGTGCCAGCAGCCATGCTAGCGCCAGCTCCTACGAGCAGTACTTC.

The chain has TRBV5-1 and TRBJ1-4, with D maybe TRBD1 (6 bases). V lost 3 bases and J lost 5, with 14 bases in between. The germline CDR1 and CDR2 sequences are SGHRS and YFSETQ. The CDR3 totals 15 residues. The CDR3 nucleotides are TGCGCCAGCAGCTCGGACGGGGGGCTAAATGAAAAACTGTTTTTT. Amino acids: CASSSDGGLNEKLFF.

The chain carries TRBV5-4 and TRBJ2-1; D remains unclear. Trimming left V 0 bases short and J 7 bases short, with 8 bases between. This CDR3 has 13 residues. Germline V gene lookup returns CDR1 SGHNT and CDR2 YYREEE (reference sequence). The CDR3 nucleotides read TGTGCCAGCAGCTTGGCTCACTCGAATGAGCAGTTCTTC. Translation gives CASSLAHSNEQFF.

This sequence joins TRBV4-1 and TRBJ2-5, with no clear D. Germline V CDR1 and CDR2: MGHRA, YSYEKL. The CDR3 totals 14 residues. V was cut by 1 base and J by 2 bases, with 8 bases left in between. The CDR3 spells CASSQVPRQETQYF. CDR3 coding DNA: TGCGCCAGCAGCCAAGTCCCGCGGCAAGAGACCCAGTACTTC.

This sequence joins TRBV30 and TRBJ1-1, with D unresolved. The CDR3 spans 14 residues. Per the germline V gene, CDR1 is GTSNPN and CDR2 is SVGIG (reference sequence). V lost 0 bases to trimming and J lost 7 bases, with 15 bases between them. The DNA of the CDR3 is TGTGCCTGGAGTGTACCTATCGGGTTAGGTGAAGCTTTCTTT. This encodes CAWSVPIGLGEAFF.

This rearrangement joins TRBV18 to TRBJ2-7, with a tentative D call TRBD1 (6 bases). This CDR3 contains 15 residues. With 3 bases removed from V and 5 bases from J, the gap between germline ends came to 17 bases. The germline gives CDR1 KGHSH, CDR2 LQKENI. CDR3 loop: CASSPPGMRTDEQYF. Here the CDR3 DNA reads TGTGCCAGCTCACCTCCCGGGATGCGGACAGACGAGCAGTACTTC.

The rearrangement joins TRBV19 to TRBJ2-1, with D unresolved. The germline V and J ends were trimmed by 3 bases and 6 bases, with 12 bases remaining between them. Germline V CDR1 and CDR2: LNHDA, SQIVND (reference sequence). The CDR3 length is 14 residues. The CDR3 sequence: CASSIQAASNEQFF. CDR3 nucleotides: TGTGCCAGTAGTATTCAGGCCGCCTCCAATGAGCAGTTCTTC.

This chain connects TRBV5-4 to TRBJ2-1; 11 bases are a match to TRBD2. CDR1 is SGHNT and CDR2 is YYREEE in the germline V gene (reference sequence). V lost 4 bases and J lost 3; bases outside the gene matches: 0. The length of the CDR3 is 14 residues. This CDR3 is CASSGLAGYNEQFF. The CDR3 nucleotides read TGTGCCAGCAGCGGACTAGCGGGCTACAATGAGCAGTTCTTC. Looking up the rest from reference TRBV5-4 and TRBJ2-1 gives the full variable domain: ETGVTQSPTHLIKTRGQQVTLRCSSQSGHNTVSWYQQALGQGPQFIFQYYREEENGRGNFPPRFSGLQFPNYSSELNVNALELDDSALYLCASSGLAGYNEQFFGPGTRLTVL.

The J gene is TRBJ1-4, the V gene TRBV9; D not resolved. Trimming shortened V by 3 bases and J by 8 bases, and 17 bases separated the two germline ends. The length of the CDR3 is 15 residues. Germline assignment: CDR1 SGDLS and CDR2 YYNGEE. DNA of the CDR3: TGTGCCAGCAGCGGGGAGGAGGGATCACGGGAAAAACTGTTTTTT. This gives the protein CASSGEEGSREKLFF.

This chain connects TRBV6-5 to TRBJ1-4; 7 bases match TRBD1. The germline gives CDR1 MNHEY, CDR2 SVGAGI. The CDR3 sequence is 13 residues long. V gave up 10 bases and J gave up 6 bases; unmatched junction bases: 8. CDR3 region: CATNRGGYEKLFF. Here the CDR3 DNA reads TGTGCCACCAACAGGGGTGGGTATGAAAAACTGTTTTTT.

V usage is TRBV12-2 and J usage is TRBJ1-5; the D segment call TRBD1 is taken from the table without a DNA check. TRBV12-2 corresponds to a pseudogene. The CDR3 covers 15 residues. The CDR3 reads CASRFRQGDNQPQHF. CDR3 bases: TGTGCAAGTCGCTTCCGACAGGGCGACAATCAGCCCCAGCATTTT.

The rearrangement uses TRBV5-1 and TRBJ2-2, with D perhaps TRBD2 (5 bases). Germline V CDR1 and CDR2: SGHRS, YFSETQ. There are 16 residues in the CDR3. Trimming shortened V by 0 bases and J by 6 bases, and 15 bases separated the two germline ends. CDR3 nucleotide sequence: TGCGCCAGCAGCTTGGAGGGCGGAGAGGGTGCCGGGGAGCTGTTTTTT. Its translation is CASSLEGGEGAGELFF.

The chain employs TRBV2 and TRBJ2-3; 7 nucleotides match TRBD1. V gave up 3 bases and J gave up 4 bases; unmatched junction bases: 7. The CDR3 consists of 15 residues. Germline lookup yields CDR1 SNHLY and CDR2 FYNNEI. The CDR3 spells CASSDLQGWSDTQYF. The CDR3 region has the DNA TGTGCCAGCAGTGACCTACAGGGGTGGTCAGATACGCAGTATTTT. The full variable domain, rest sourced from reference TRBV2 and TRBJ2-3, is EPEVTQTPSHQVTQMGQEVILRCVPISNHLYFYWYRQILGQKVEFLVSFYNNEISEKSEIFDDQFSVERPDGSNFTLKIRSTKLEDSAMYFCASSDLQGWSDTQYFGPGTRLTVL.

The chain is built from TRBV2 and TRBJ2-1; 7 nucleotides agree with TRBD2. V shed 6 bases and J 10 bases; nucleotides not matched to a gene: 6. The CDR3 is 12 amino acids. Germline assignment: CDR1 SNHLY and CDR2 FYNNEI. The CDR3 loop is CASSPTSDEQFF. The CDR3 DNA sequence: TGTGCCAGCAGCCCTACTAGCGACGAGCAGTTCTTC. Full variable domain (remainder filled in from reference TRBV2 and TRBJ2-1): EPEVTQTPSHQVTQMGQEVILRCVPISNHLYFYWYRQILGQKVEFLVSFYNNEISEKSEIFDDQFSVERPDGSNFTLKIRSTKLEDSAMYFCASSPTSDEQFFGPGTRLTVL.

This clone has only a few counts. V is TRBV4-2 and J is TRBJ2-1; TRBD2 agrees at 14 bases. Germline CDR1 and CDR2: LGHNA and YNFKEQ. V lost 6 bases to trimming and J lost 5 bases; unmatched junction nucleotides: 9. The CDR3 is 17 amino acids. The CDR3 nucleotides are TGTGCCAGCAGTCTTGTCGGACTAGCGGGGGGAGACAATGAGCAGTTCTTC. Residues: CASSLVGLAGGDNEQFF.

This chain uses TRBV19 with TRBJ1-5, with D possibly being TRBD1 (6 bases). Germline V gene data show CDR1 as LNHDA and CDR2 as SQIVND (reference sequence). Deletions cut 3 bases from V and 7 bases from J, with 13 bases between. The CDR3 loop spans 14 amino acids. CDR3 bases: TGTGCCAGTAGTATCAGGGGTTTCGGCCAGCCCCAGCATTTT. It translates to CASSIRGFGQPQHF.

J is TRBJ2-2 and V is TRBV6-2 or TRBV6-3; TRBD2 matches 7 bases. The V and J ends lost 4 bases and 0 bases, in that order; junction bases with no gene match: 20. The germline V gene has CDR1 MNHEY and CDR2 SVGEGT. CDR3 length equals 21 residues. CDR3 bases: TGTGCCAGCAGTTCGCATCAGAGCTGGAGGGAGGGCCAGACGAACACCGGGGAGCTGTTTTTT. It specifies CASSSHQSWREGQTNTGELFF.

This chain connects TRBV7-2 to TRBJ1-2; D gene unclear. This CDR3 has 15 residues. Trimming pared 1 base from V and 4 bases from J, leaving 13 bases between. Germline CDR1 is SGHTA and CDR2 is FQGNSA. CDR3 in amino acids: CASSLEAPQIYGYTF. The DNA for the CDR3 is TGTGCCAGCAGCTTAGAAGCCCCACAGATCTATGGCTACACCTTC.

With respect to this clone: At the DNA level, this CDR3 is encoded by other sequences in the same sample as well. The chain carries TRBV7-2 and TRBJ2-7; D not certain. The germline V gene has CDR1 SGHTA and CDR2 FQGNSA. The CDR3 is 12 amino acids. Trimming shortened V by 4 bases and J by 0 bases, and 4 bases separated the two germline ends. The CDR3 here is CASSSSSYEQYF. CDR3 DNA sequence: TGTGCCAGCAGCTCTAGCTCCTACGAGCAGTACTTC.

The CDR3 DNA follows: TGTGCCAGCTCACCGGGACTAGCGCCTAAAGAGACCCAGTACTTC. Its protein product is CASSPGLAPKETQYF. The J gene is TRBJ2-5, the V gene TRBV18, with TRBD2 identical over 10 bases. The CDR3 has 15 residues. The germline gives CDR1 KGHSH, CDR2 LQKENI. Trimming took 3 bases from V and 3 from J; bases not matched to a gene: 4.

The CDR3 loop reads CASSVGGRGPQHF. The CDR3 coding sequence is TGTGCCAGCAGCGTCGGTGGGAGGGGGCCCCAGCATTTT. The V call is TRBV9, the J call TRBJ1-5; a weak D match, TRBD1 (5 bases). The CDR3 is 13 residues long. Trimming removed 2 bases at V and 9 bases at J, with 12 bases between. Germline CDR1 reads SGDLS; CDR2 reads YYNGEE.

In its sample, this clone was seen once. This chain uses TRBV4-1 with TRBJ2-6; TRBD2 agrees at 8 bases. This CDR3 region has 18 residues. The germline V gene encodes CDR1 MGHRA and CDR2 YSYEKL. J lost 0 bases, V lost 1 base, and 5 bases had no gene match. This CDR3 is CASSQGLAGSSGANVLTF. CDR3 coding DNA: TGCGCCAGCAGCCAAGGATTAGCGGGGAGCTCTGGGGCCAACGTCCTGACTTTC.

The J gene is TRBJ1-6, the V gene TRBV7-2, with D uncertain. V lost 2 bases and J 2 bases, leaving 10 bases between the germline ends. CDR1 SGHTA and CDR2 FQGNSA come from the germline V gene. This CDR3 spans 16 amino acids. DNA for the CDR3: TGTGCCAGCAGCTTACGGGGTGGCCCCTATAATTCACCCCTCCACTTT. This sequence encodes CASSLRGGPYNSPLHF.